A selection of T cell receptor beta chains follows, all from one sample in a study of blood T cell repertoires in COVID-19. TCRdb's table, derived via immunoSEQ multiplex PCR, lists solely in-frame clones and lacks some. The repertoire includes almost 500,000 clones, around 85% of them detected once, and 8.3% sits in the top ten. Sequencing was done on a sample of PBMCs or T cells enriched from blood (not recorded which). These receptors all stem from a woman aged 60-75 years who had recovered from COVID-19. Both conserved end residues are part of each CDR3. The order of the fields is D gene, J gene, clone size, V gene, CDR3 protein, CDR3 DNA. A D gene is named only where the DNA matches it firmly. Some rows have no size entry. The others give once, few or many, or a class for an expanded clone.

>.|TRBJ2-7|.|TRBV27
CASRLSGTPYEQYF
TGTGCCAGCCGCCTTTCCGGGACTCCCTACGAGCAGTACTTC
>.|TRBJ1-4|.|TRBV5-1
CASSSQSLAGARGEKLFF
TGCGCCAGCAGCTCCCAATCTTTGGCGGGGGCGCGAGGCGAAAAACTGTTTTTT
>.|TRBJ1-1|.|TRBV10-3
CAISRTDDTEAFF
TGTGCCATCAGTAGGACAGACGACACTGAAGCTTTCTTT
>.|TRBJ2-1|.|TRBV2
CASSQLPGGHFSSYNEQFF
TGTGCCAGCAGTCAACTACCAGGGGGGCACTTTAGTTCCTACAATGAGCAGTTCTTC
>.|TRBJ1-3|.|TRBV5-1
CASSTRQASSGNTIYF
TGCGCCAGCAGCACCCGACAGGCTAGCTCTGGAAACACCATATATTTT
>TRBD1|TRBJ1-4|.|TRBV4-1
CASSRGTGDNEKLFF
TGCGCCAGCAGCCGAGGGACAGGTGATAATGAAAAACTGTTTTTT
>.|TRBJ1-6|.|TRBV2
CASSERQGMSPLHF
TGTGCCAGCAGTGAAAGGCAGGGTATGTCACCCCTCCACTTT
>.|TRBJ2-1|once|TRBV19
CASFQVWLTEDDYNEQFF
TGTGCCAGTTTTCAGGTTTGGCTGACAGAAGACGACTACAATGAGCAGTTCTTC
>TRBD2|TRBJ2-2|.|TRBV19
CASSAGWPGGTGELFF
TGTGCCAGTAGTGCAGGTTGGCCGGGGGGCACCGGGGAGCTGTTTTTT
>TRBD1|TRBJ1-1|.|TRBV7-9
CASSSGLQGRRTEAFF
TGTGCCAGCAGCTCCGGATTACAGGGGCGGCGGACTGAAGCTTTCTTT
>.|TRBJ1-1|.|TRBV6-5
CASSKLGGLNTEAFF
TGTGCCAGCAGTAAGCTGGGGGGGCTGAACACTGAAGCTTTCTTT
>.|TRBJ1-1|few|TRBV13
CASSLGRAGPNTEAFF
TGTGCCAGCAGCTTAGGCCGGGCAGGGCCGAACACTGAAGCTTTCTTT
>.|TRBJ1-6|.|TRBV27
CASREDNSPLHF
TGTGCCAGCAGGGAGGATAATTCACCCCTCCACTTT
>TRBD1|TRBJ1-2|.|TRBV7-8
CASSLGDSNYGYTF
TGTGCCAGCAGCTTAGGGGACAGTAACTATGGCTACACCTTC
>.|TRBJ2-3|.|TRBV10-3
CAIRSSAGARYTDTQYF
TGTGCCATCAGGAGTAGTGCGGGGGCGCGATACACAGATACGCAGTATTTT
>TRBD1|TRBJ2-7|.|TRBV2
CASRGQGVGHEQYF
TGTGCCAGCAGGGGACAGGGGGTCGGCCACGAGCAGTACTTC
>.|TRBJ1-1|.|TRBV6-1
CASSDSGYPGTSEAFF
TGTGCCAGCAGTGATTCCGGATATCCCGGGACATCCGAAGCTTTCTTT
>TRBD1|TRBJ2-5|.|TRBV25-1
CASSTGGAETQYF
TGTGCCAGCAGTACAGGGGGCGCGGAGACCCAGTACTTC
>.|TRBJ1-1|once|TRBV5-1
CASSLDGISQGTEAFF
TGCGCCAGCAGCTTGGATGGAATCTCACAGGGAACTGAAGCTTTCTTT
>.|TRBJ2-7|.|TRBV2
CASSGTTTYEQYF
TGTGCCAGCAGTGGGACAACTACCTACGAGCAGTACTTC
>TRBD1|TRBJ1-2|.|TRBV18
CASSPPGQGLILNYGYTF
TGTGCCAGCTCACCACCCGGACAGGGGCTCATTCTCAACTATGGCTACACCTTC
>.|TRBJ1-2|.|TRBV5-6
CASSLGSENYGYTF
TGTGCCAGCAGCTTGGGCAGCGAGAACTATGGCTACACCTTC
>.|TRBJ1-4|.|TRBV27
CASGPGTKAEKLFF
TGTGCCAGCGGTCCCGGGACTAAGGCTGAAAAACTGTTTTTT
>.|TRBJ1-2|.|TRBV6-1
CASSDGALRVYGYTF
TGTGCCAGCAGTGATGGGGCATTACGCGTCTATGGCTACACCTTC
>.|TRBJ1-1|once|TRBV5-1
CASSYDPRSEAFF
TGCGCCAGCAGCTACGACCCTAGGAGTGAAGCTTTCTTT
>TRBD1|TRBJ1-1|.|TRBV15
CATSRGGDSPTEAFF
TGTGCCACCAGCAGAGGGGGGGACAGCCCCACTGAAGCTTTCTTT
>TRBD1|TRBJ1-1|.|TRBV20-1
CSADRGTEAFF
TGCAGTGCGGACAGGGGAACTGAAGCTTTCTTT
>TRBD1|TRBJ2-5|few|TRBV5-1
CASSTRQGQETQYF
TGCGCCAGCAGCACCCGACAGGGACAAGAGACCCAGTACTTC
>.|TRBJ2-3|.|TRBV6-5
CASSYQGEGGTDTQYF
TGTGCCAGCAGTTACCAAGGAGAGGGGGGCACAGATACGCAGTATTTT
>TRBD2|TRBJ2-3|.|TRBV30
CACTTSGGADTQYF
TGTGCCTGCACGACTAGCGGGGGGGCAGATACGCAGTATTTT
>TRBD1|TRBJ2-5|few|TRBV27
CASSSGTGRETQYF
TGTGCCAGCAGCTCCGGGACAGGGAGAGAGACCCAGTACTTC
>TRBD2|TRBJ2-3|.|TRBV5-3
CARSYLAGGPGTQYF
TGTGCCAGAAGCTACCTAGCGGGGGGGCCGGGAACGCAGTATTTT
>.|TRBJ1-4|.|TRBV7-9
CASSRTNQLSEKLFF
TGTGCCAGCAGCCGCACGAACCAGTTGTCTGAAAAACTGTTTTTT
>.|TRBJ2-5|.|TRBV6-5
CASSFRPRETQYF
TGTGCCAGCAGTTTCAGGCCTCGAGAGACCCAGTACTTC
>.|TRBJ2-1|once|TRBV27
CASSLIRGYYNEQFF
TGTGCCAGCAGTTTAATACGGGGATACTACAATGAGCAGTTCTTC
>.|TRBJ1-1|few|TRBV19
CASSPPGPGVTEAFF
TGTGCCAGTAGCCCCCCGGGACCGGGGGTCACTGAAGCTTTCTTT
>.|TRBJ1-1|.|TRBV7-9
CASSLRGEGEAFF
TGTGCCAGCAGCTTACGAGGAGAGGGAGAAGCTTTCTTT
>.|TRBJ1-6|.|TRBV20-1
CSASKQSSYNSPLHF
TGCAGTGCTAGTAAACAGTCCTCCTATAATTCACCCCTCCACTTT
>.|TRBJ2-3|once|TRBV5-6
CASKGSTDTQYF
TGTGCCAGCAAGGGGAGCACAGATACGCAGTATTTT
>.|TRBJ1-5|.|TRBV6-5
CASAGQTNQPQHF
TGTGCCAGCGCAGGGCAGACTAATCAGCCCCAGCATTTT